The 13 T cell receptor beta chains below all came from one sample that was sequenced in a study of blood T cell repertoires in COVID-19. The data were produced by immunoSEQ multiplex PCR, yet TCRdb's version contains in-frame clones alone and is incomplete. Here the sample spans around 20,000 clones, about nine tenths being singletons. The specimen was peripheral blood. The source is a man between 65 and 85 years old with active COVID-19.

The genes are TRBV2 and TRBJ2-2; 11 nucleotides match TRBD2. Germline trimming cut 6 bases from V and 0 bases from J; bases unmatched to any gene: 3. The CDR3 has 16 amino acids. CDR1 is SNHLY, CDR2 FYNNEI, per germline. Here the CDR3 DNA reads TGTGCCAGCAGGGAGGGACTAGCGGCGAACACCGGGGAGCTGTTTTTT. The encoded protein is CASREGLAANTGELFF.

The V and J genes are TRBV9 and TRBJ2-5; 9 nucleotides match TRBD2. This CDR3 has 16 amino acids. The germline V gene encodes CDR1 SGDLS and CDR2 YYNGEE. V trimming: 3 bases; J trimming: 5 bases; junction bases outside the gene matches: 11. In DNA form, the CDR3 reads TGTGCCAGCAGCGGTCACGGGCGGGGGGGATCGGAGACCCAGTACTTC. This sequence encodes CASSGHGRGGSETQYF.

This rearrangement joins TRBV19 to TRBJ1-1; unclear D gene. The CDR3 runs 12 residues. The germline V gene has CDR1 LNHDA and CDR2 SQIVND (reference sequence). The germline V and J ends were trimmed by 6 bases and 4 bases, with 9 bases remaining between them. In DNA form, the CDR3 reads TGTGCCAGTAGCCGGGTGGGCACTGAAGCTTTCTTT. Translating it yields CASSRVGTEAFF.

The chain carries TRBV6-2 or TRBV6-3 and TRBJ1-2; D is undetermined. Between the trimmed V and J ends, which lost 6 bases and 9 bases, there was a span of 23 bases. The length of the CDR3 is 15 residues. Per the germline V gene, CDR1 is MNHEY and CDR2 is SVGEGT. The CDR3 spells CASSPAEQIVRSYTF. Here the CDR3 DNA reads TGTGCCAGCAGCCCAGCCGAGCAGATTGTGCGGAGCTACACCTTC.

CDR3 DNA: TGTGCCAGCAGTTCAGGACAGGGGGACTACAATGAGCAGTTCTTC. This codes for CASSSGQGDYNEQFF. The chain is built from TRBV6-5 and TRBJ2-1, with 10 bases lining up with TRBD1. The V gene's germline CDR1 is MNHEY and CDR2 SVGAGI. CDR3 size: 15 residues. With 4 bases clipped from V and 3 bases from J, the junction kept 3 bases outside the gene matches.

CDR3 sequence: CAISEGREGNNEQFF. CDR3 DNA sequence: TGTGCCATCAGTGAGGGGAGGGAGGGTAACAATGAGCAGTTCTTC. This chain joins TRBV10-3 and TRBJ2-1; 7 nucleotides align to TRBD2. Trimming removed 2 bases from V and 5 bases from J; junction bases left unmatched: 6. CDR3 length equals 15 residues. The germline gives CDR1 ENHRY, CDR2 SYGVKD.

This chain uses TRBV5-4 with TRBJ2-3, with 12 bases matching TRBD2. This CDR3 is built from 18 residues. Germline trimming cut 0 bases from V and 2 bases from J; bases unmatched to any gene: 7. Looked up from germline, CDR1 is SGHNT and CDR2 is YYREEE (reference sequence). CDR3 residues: CASSLEETSGGYTDTQYF. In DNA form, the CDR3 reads TGTGCCAGCAGCTTGGAAGAGACTAGCGGGGGCTACACAGATACGCAGTATTTT.

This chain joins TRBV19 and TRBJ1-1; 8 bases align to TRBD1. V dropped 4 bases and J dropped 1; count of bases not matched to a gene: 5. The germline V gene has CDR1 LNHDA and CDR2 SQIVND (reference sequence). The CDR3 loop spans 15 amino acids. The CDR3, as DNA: TGTGCCAGTAGTACCTCCGGGACAGGGAACACTGAAGCTTTCTTT. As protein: CASSTSGTGNTEAFF.

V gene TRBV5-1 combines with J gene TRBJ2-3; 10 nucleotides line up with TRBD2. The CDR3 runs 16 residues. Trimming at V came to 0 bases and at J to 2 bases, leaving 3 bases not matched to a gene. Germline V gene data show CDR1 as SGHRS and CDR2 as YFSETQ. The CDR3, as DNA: TGCGCCAGCAGCTTGGGGCTAGCGGGGGTCACAGATACGCAGTATTTT. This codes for CASSLGLAGVTDTQYF.

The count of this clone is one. The CDR3 reads CASSQGHSNQPQHF. In nucleotides, the CDR3 is TGTGCCAGCAGCCAAGGGCATAGCAATCAGCCCCAGCATTTT. This chain connects TRBV3-1 (or the pseudogene TRBV3-2) to TRBJ1-5; D is unresolved. The length of the CDR3 is 14 residues. Between the trimmed V and J ends, which lost 1 base and 0 bases, there was a span of 4 bases. Germline assignment: CDR1 LGHDT and CDR2 YNNKEL (reference sequence).

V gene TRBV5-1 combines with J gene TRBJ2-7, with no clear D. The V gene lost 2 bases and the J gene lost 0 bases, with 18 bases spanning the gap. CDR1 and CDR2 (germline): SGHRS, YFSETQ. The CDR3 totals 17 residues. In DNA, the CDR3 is TGCGCCAGCAGCTTAACTGTAACGGCAGGCGTCTCCTACGAGCAGTACTTC. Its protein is CASSLTVTAGVSYEQYF.

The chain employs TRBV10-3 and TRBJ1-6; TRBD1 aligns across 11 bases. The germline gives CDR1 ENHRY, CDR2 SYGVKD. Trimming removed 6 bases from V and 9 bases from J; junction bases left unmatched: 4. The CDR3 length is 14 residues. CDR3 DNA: TGTGCCATCAGGGGACAGGGGGATTTTTCACCCCTCCACTTT. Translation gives CAIRGQGDFSPLHF.

CDR3 bases: TGTGCCAGCAGCCCAAGGGGGACTGAAGCTTTCTTT. This gives the protein CASSPRGTEAFF. This chain connects TRBV12-3 or TRBV12-4 to TRBJ1-1, with D possibly TRBD1 on 6 matching bases. The ends were cut back, 6 bases at V and 5 bases at J, with 10 bases in the middle. The CDR3 runs to 12 residues.